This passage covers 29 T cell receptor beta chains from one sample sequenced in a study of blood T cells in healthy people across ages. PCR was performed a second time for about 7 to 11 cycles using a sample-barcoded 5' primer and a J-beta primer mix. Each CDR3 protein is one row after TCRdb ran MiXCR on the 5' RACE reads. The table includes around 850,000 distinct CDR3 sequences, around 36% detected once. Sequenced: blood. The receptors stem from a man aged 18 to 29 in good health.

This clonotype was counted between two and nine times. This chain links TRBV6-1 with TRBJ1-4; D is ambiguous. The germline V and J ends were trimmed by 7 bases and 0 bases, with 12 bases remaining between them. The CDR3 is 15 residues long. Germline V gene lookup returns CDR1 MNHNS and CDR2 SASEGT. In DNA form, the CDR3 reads TGTGCCAGCAATACAAACACTGCAACTAATGAAAAACTGTTTTTT. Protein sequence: CASNTNTATNEKLFF.

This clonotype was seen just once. In DNA form, the CDR3 reads TGCAGTGCTGGGACAGGGGCCGGTTCACCCCTCCACTTT. Translation: CSAGTGAGSPLHF. V is TRBV20-1 and J is TRBJ1-6, with 10 bases identical to TRBD1. CDR1 DFQATT and CDR2 SNEGSKA come from the germline V gene (reference sequence). The CDR3 contains 13 residues. The V and J ends lost 5 bases and 9 bases, in that order; junction bases with no gene match: 4.

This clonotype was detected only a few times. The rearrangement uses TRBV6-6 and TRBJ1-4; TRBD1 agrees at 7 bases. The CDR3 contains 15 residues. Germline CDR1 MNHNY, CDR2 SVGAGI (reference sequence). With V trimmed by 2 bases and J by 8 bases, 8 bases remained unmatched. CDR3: CASSYTGQEKEKLFF. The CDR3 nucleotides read TGTGCCAGCAGTTACACCGGACAGGAGAAGGAAAAACTGTTTTTT.

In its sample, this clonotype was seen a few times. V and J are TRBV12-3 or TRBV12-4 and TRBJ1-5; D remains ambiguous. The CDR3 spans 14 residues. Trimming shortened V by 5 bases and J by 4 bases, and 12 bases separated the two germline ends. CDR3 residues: CASSPAVGNQPQHF. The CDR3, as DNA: TGTGCCAGCAGTCCAGCTGTTGGGAATCAGCCCCAGCATTTT.

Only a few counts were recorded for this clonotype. This CDR3 is CASSQEPIGGLSYNEQFF. The DNA of the CDR3 is TGTGCCAGCAGCCAGGAACCCATTGGGGGCCTCTCCTACAATGAGCAGTTCTTC. This chain links TRBV4-2 with TRBJ2-1, with D perhaps matching TRBD1 (6 bases). This CDR3 contains 18 residues. Deletions cut 3 bases from V and 0 bases from J, with 18 bases between. The germline gives CDR1 LGHNA, CDR2 YNFKEQ.

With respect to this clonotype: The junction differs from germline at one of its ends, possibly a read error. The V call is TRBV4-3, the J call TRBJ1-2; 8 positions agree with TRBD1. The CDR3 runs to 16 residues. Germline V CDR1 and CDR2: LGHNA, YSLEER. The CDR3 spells CANSQETGDRGYGYTF. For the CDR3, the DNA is TGCGCCAACAGCCAAGAGACAGGGGATAGGGGGTATGGCTACACCTTC.

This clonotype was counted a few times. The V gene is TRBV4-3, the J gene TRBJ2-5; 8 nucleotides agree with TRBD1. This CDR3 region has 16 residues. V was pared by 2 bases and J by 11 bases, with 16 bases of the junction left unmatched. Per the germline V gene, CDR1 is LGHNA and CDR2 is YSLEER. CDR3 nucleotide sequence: TGCGCCAGCAGCCAATTGGACAGGGAAGGGGACAATGAGCAGTACTTC. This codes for CASSQLDREGDNEQYF.

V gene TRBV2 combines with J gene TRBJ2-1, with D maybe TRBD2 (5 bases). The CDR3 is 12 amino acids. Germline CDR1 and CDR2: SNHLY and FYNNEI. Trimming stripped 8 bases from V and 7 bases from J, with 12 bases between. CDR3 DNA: TGTGCCAGCCCCGTTGGCGGGAATGAGCAGTTCTTC. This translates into CASPVGGNEQFF. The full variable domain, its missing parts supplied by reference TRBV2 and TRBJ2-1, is EPEVTQTPSHQVTQMGQEVILRCVPISNHLYFYWYRQILGQKVEFLVSFYNNEISEKSEIFDDQFSVERPDGSNFTLKIRSTKLEDSAMYFCASPVGGNEQFFGPGTRLTVL.

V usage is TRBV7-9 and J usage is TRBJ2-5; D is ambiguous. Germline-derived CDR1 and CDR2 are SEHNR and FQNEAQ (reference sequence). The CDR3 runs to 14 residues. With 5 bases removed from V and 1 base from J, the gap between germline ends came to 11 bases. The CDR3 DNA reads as TGTGCCAGCAGCGCTAGACGGTCCCAAGAGACCCAGTACTTC. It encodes CASSARRSQETQYF.

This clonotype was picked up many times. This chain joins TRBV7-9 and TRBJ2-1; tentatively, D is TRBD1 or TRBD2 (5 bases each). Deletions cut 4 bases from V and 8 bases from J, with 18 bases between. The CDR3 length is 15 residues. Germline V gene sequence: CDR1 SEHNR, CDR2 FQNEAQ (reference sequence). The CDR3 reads CASSSREGRIYEQFF. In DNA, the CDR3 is TGTGCCAGCAGCTCGAGAGAGGGGCGTATATATGAGCAGTTCTTC.

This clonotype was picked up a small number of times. The CDR3 DNA reads TGTGCCAGCAGTTACTCGAGCCACCGGGACAGGGTTAAAAATTCACCCCTCCACTTT. This gives the protein CASSYSSHRDRVKNSPLHF. V and J are TRBV6-5 and TRBJ1-6, with 9 bases identical to TRBD1. V trimming: 0 bases; J trimming: 7 bases; junction bases outside the gene matches: 13. The CDR3 sequence is 19 residues long. Germline V gene data show CDR1 as MNHEY and CDR2 as SVGAGI.

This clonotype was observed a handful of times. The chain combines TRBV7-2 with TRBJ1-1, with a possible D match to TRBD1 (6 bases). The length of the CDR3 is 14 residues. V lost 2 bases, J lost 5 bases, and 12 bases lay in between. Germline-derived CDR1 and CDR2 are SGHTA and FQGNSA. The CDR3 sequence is CASSLIGGETEAFF. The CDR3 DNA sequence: TGTGCCAGCAGCTTAATAGGGGGGGAGACTGAAGCTTTCTTT.

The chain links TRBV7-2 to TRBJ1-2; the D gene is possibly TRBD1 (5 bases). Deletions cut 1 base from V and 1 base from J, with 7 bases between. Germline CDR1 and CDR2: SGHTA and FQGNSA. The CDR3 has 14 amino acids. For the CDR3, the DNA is TGTGCCAGCAGCTTAGACAGGCTTAACTATGGCTACACCTTC. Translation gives CASSLDRLNYGYTF.

The CDR3 bases are TGCAGTGCTAGAGGGGACAGGTTATATGGCTACACCTTC. It codes for CSARGDRLYGYTF. The chain uses TRBV20-1 and TRBJ1-2; TRBD1 matches 8 bases. Germline CDR1 reads DFQATT; CDR2 reads SNEGSKA (reference sequence). This CDR3 spans 13 amino acids. The V and J ends lost 1 base and 5 bases, in that order; junction bases with no gene match: 3.

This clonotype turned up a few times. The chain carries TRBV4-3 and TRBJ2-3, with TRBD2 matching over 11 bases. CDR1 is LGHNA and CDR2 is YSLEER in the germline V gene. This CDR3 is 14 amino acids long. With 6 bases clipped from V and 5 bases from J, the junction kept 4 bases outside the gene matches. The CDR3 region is CASRASGGLDTQYF. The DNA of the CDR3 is TGCGCCAGCAGGGCTAGCGGGGGGTTAGATACGCAGTATTTT.

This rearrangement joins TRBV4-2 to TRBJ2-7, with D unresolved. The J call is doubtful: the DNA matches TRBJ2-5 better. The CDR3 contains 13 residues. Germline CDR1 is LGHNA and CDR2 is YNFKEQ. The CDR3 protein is CASSQGHWETQYF. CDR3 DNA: TGTGCCAGCAGCCAAGGACATTGGGAGACCCAGTACTTC.

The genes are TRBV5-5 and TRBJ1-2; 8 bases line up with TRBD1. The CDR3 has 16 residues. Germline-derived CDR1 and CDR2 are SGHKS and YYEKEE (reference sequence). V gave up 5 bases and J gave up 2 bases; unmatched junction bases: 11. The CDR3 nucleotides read TGTGCCAGCAGTGGAAACGTGGGACAGGCGAACTATGGCTACACCTTC. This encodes CASSGNVGQANYGYTF.

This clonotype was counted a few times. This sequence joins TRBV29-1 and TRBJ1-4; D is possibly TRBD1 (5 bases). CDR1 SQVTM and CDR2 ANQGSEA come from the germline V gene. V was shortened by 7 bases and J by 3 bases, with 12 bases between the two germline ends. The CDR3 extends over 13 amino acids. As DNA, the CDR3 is TGCAGCGGAACCGGGACGGCTAATGAAAAACTGTTTTTT. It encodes CSGTGTANEKLFF.

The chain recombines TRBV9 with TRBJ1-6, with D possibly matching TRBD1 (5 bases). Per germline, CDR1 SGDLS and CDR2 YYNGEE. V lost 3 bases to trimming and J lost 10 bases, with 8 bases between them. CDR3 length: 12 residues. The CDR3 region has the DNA TGTGCCAGCAGCGGGGGGGTGTCACCCCTCCACTTT. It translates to CASSGGVSPLHF. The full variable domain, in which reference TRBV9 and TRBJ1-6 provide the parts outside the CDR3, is DSGVTQTPKHLITATGQRVTLRCSPRSGDLSVYWYQQSLDQGLQFLIQYYNGEERAKGNILERFSAQQFPDLHSELNLSSLELGDSALYFCASSGGVSPLHFGNGTRLTVT.

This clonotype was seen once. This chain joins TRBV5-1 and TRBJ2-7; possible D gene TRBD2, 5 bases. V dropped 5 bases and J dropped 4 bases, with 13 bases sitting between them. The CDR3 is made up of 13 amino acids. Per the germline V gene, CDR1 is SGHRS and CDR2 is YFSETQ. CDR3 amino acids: CASRPSRDYEQYF. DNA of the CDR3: TGCGCCAGCAGACCCAGCCGGGATTACGAGCAGTACTTC.

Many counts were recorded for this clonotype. CDR3 protein: CASSLTGTGNTEAFF. The CDR3 coding sequence is TGTGCCAGCAGCTTAACGGGGACAGGAAACACTGAAGCTTTCTTT. The gene calls are TRBV7-9 and TRBJ1-1; TRBD1 matches 8 bases. CDR1 is SEHNR, CDR2 FQNEAQ, per germline (reference sequence). V gave up 2 bases and J gave up 2 bases; unmatched junction bases: 4. The length of the CDR3 is 15 residues.

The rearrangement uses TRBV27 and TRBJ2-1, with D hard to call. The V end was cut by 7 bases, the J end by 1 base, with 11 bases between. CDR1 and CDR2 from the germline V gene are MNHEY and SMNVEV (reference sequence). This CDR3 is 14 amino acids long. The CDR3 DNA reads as TGTGCCAGCAAGGAGAGGTATTCCTACAATGAGCAGTTCTTC. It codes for CASKERYSYNEQFF.

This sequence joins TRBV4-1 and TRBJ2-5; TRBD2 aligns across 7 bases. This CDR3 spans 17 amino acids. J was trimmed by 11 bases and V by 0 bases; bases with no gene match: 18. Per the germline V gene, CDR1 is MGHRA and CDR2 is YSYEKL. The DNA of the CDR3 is TGCGCCAGCAGCCAAGATCCGTGGCTAGCGGCCTACAATGAGCAGTACTTC. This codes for CASSQDPWLAAYNEQYF.

In DNA form, the CDR3 reads TGTGCCAGCAGCAAGGGGAGGGAAAAACTGTTTTTT. This translates into CASSKGREKLFF. The rearrangement links TRBV3-1 to TRBJ1-4, with D possibly matching TRBD1 (5 bases). V lost 5 bases, J lost 8 bases, and 9 bases lay in between. CDR1 is LGHDT and CDR2 is YNNKEL in the germline V gene (reference sequence). This CDR3 region has 12 residues.

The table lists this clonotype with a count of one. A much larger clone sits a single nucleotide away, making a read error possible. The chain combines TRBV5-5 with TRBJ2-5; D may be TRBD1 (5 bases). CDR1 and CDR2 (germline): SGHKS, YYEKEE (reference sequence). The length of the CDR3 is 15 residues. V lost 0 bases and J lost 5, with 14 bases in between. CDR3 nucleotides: TGTGCCAGCAGCTTGGACAGGCAACAAAGGGAGACCCAGTACTTC. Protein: CASSLDRQQRETQYF.

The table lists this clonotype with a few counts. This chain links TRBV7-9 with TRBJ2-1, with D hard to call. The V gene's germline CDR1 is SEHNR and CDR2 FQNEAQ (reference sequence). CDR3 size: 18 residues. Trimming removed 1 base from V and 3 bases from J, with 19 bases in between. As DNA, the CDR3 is TGTGCCAGCAGCTTAGAAAGACCAACACGCTTGAGCTACAATGAGCAGTTCTTC. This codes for CASSLERPTRLSYNEQFF.

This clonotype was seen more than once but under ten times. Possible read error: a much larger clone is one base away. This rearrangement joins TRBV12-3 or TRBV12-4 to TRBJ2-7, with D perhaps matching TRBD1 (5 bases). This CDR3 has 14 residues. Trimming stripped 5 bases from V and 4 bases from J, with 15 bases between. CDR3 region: CASSVRQKGYEQYF. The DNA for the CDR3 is TGTGCCAGCAGTGTAAGACAAAAGGGGTACGAGCAGTACTTC.

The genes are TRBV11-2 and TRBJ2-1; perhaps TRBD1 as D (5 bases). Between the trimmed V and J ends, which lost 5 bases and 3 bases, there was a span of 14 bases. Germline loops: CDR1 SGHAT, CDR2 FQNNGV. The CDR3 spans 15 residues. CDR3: CASSPSRGFYNEQFF. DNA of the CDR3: TGTGCCAGCAGCCCGAGTAGGGGCTTCTACAATGAGCAGTTCTTC.

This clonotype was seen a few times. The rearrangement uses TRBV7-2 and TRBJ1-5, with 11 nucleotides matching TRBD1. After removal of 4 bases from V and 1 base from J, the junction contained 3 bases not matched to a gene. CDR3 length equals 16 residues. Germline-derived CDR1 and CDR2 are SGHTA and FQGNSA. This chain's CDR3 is CASSSRDRGSNQPQHF. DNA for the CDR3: TGTGCCAGCAGCTCCCGGGACAGGGGGAGCAATCAGCCCCAGCATTTT.